The present T cell receptor (beta chain) was sequenced within a study of blood T cell repertoires in COVID-19. Background on the study: COVID-19 samples, acute and convalescent, were from the United States, Italy and Spain. Sources were T cells, B-cell-depleted T cells, or PBMCs; the material itself was cDNA or gDNA.

This CDR3 has 16 amino acids. Germline CDR1 reads LNHDA; CDR2 reads SQIVND (reference sequence). J lost 3 bases, V lost 8 bases, and 14 bases had no gene match. Study processing details: Amplified reference gene primers provided the basis for estimating nucleated cell counts. The table came from immunoSEQ multiplex PCR; TCRdb's copy has only in-frame clones and leaves some out. V and J calls and clone size follow that table, whereas D and trimming were derived from the DNA. The data show 250,000 to 350,000 clones, roughly 83% seen once. The sequenced sample consisted of peripheral blood. This TCR derives from a human donor with COVID-19, enrolled during active disease. The donor label of this sample is uncertain. V and J are TRBV19 and TRBJ2-7; 9 nucleotides agree with TRBD2. The CDR3 bases are TGTGCCAGTGGATCGAGTCCGGGACTAGCCATCTACGAGCAGTACTTC. Protein: CASGSSPGLAIYEQYF. Full variable domain (rest looked up from reference TRBV19 and TRBJ2-7): DGGITQSPKYLFRKEGQNVTLSCEQNLNHDAMYWYRQDPGQGLRLIYYSQIVNDFQKGDIAEGYSVSREKKESFPLTVTSAQKNPTAFYLCASGSSPGLAIYEQYFGPGTRLTVT.